Each of the 9 T cell receptor beta chains below was sequenced from the same sample in a study of shared clonotypes between healthy human individuals. Repertoires were generated with immunoSEQ multiplex PCR, while TCRdb's copy carries only in-frame clones and drops some. This sample has 550,000 to 700,000 clones, with around 73% found just once. Sequencing used memory CD4+ T cells sorted from blood. Subset specified: CD45RA-negative fraction. The source is a young woman in good health.

This clone has more than one count but fewer than ten. This sample includes further DNA sequences coding for the same CDR3. The rearrangement uses TRBV19 and TRBJ1-5; 9 positions agree with TRBD1. The CDR3 runs to 14 residues. The V gene end was trimmed by 6 bases and the J gene end by 5 bases; junction bases not matched to a gene: 5. The germline CDR1 and CDR2 sequences are LNHDA and SQIVND (reference sequence). The CDR3 nucleotides are TGTGCCAGTAGCCCGACAGGGGGGCATCAGCCCCAGCATTTT. This gives the protein CASSPTGGHQPQHF.

Comment on this clone: This same CDR3 is encoded by further DNA sequences in the sample. This sequence joins TRBV28 and TRBJ2-6, with 7 bases fitting TRBD1. The CDR3 is 15 residues long. Germline CDR1 and CDR2: MDHEN and SYDVKM. V gave up 6 bases and J gave up 2 bases; unmatched junction bases: 4. CDR3 nucleotides: TGTGCCAGCAGCCTAACAGGGGCTGGGGCCAACGTCCTGACTTTC. Translated: CASSLTGAGANVLTF. Together with reference TRBV28 and TRBJ2-6, the CDR3 gives the full variable domain: DVKVTQSSRYLVKRTGEKVFLECVQDMDHENMFWYRQDPGLGLRLIYFSYDVKMKEKGDIPEGYSVSREKKERFSLILESASTNQTSMYLCASSLTGAGANVLTFGAGSRLTVL.

This chain uses TRBV7-2 with TRBJ2-3; no reliable D call. Trimming left V 4 bases short and J 6 bases short, with 14 bases between. Germline assignment: CDR1 SGHTA and CDR2 FQGNSA. The CDR3 covers 14 residues. In DNA, the CDR3 is TGTGCCAGCAGCTCTCCCCGGCCCACCGATACGCAGTATTTT. Protein product: CASSSPRPTDTQYF.

A single count supports this clone. The chain employs TRBV12-5 and TRBJ1-1; D gene uncertain. Deletions cut 0 bases from V and 4 bases from J, with 18 bases between. This CDR3 region has 17 residues. Germline lookup yields CDR1 LGHNT and CDR2 FRNRAP. CDR3 region: CASGLVLSGKGPTEAFF. The CDR3 DNA follows: TGTGCTAGTGGTTTGGTACTAAGCGGGAAAGGCCCCACTGAAGCTTTCTTT. The full variable domain, with the rest looked up from reference TRBV12-5 and TRBJ1-1, is DARVTQTPRHKVTEMGQEVTMRCQPILGHNTVFWYRQTMMQGLELLAYFRNRAPLDDSGMPKDRFSAEMPDATLATLKIQPSEPRDSAVYFCASGLVLSGKGPTEAFFGQGTRLTVV.

The rearrangement links TRBV7-8 to TRBJ2-5; 10 bases are shared with TRBD2. The CDR3 sequence is 18 residues long. CDR1 is SGHVS, CDR2 FQNEAQ, per germline. J gave up 4 bases and V 5 bases, and 16 bases lay outside the gene matches. This CDR3 is CASSTSGTSAPMGETQYF. The DNA of the CDR3 is TGTGCCAGCAGCACTTCCGGGACTAGCGCCCCAATGGGAGAGACCCAGTACTTC. Drawing the rest from reference TRBV7-8 and TRBJ2-5, the complete variable domain is GAGVSQSPRYKVAKRGQDVALRCDPISGHVSLFWYQQALGQGPEFLTYFQNEAQLDKSGLPSDRFFAERPEGSVSTLKIQRTQQEDSAVYLCASSTSGTSAPMGETQYFGPGTRLLVL.

This clone was seen at least ten times. This sequence joins TRBV5-4 and TRBJ2-1, with 8 bases matching TRBD2. This CDR3 has 16 amino acids. CDR1 is SGHNT and CDR2 is YYREEE in the germline V gene (reference sequence). V shed 4 bases, J shed 4 bases, and the junction held 10 bases outside the gene matches. The CDR3 protein is CASSERGLVSYNEQFF. The CDR3 region has the DNA TGTGCCAGCAGCGAGAGGGGACTAGTATCTTACAATGAGCAGTTCTTC.

The chain recombines TRBV7-9 with TRBJ2-1, with 10 nucleotides matching TRBD2. This CDR3 region has 17 residues. Germline CDR1 SEHNR, CDR2 FQNEAQ (reference sequence). V lost 3 bases to trimming and J lost 3 bases; unmatched junction nucleotides: 8. The CDR3 protein is CASSFIPSGRLYNEQFF. The DNA of the CDR3 is TGTGCCAGCAGCTTTATACCTAGCGGGAGACTCTACAATGAGCAGTTCTTC.

V is TRBV7-9 and J is TRBJ2-6, with D unresolved. The CDR3 is 13 amino acids. CDR1 and CDR2 from the germline V gene are SEHNR and FQNEAQ (reference sequence). Between the trimmed V and J ends, which lost 11 bases and 0 bases, there was a span of 8 bases. The CDR3 loop reads CACVNSGANVLTF. CDR3 bases: TGTGCCTGCGTGAACTCTGGGGCCAACGTCCTGACTTTC.

The chain has TRBV12-5 and TRBJ2-5; D unresolved. Per germline, CDR1 LGHNT and CDR2 FRNRAP. The CDR3 has 12 amino acids. V dropped 6 bases and J dropped 5 bases, with 10 bases sitting between them. CDR3 nucleotide sequence: TGTGCTAGTGGCCCAGAAAGGGAGACCCAGTACTTC. Its protein product is CASGPERETQYF.